The clone carrying this TCR beta chain was recorded a few times. The antigen is undetermined. This CDR3 has 15 residues. The V segment lost 5 bases and the J segment 4 bases; nucleotides outside the gene matches: 5. Germline CDR1 SGHVS, CDR2 FQNEAQ. As every portion of the isolated RNA was reverse transcribed, the sequencing read expressed TCRB transcripts. Data came from immunoSEQ multiplex PCR; TCRdb stores just in-frame clones and leaves some out. Among hundreds of thousands of clones listed, about 15% were seen once. The data stem from a study of beta chain features in type 1 diabetes. Study results and limitations: TCRB CDR3s were moderately but significantly shorter in Type 1 diabetes patients in all four CD4+ subsets.

This chain uses TRBV7-8 with TRBJ2-2, with 9 nucleotides matching TRBD2. The source is a man aged 25-45 years in good health. Material: central memory CD4+ T cells from blood. The CDR3 nucleotides are TGTGCCAGCAGCCCAATTAGCGGGGGCACCGGGGAGCTGTTTTTT. Encoded protein: CASSPISGGTGELFF.